The 6 T cell receptor beta chains below were found in one sample sequenced in a study of blood T cell repertoires in COVID-19 (dated by TCRdb to 2020 to 2022). Library method: the immunoSEQ multiplex PCR assay. The table comes from immuneACCESS by way of TCRdb, which keeps in-frame sequences with V and J called. Part of the clones is missing from these tables; in studies checked, under half for an unresolved V gene and the rest for unknown reasons. The sample has approximately 190,000 clones on record, approximately 90% of them singletons. Clones ranked in the top ten supply approximately 5.6% of the sample. The sample consisted of peripheral blood. The receptors shown here come from a woman aged 35 to 49 who had recovered from COVID-19.

V is TRBV7-9 and J is TRBJ1-1; TRBD1 agrees at 10 bases. The junction had 7 bases not matched to a gene; V was cut back by 6 bases and J by 6 bases. This CDR3 comprises 14 residues. The germline V gene encodes CDR1 SEHNR and CDR2 FQNEAQ (reference sequence). CDR3 sequence: CASRSGTGVSEAFF. The CDR3 nucleotides are TGTGCCAGCAGGTCCGGGACAGGGGTCTCTGAAGCTTTCTTT.

The rearrangement joins TRBV2 to TRBJ2-1; 15 bases agree with TRBD2. The germline V gene encodes CDR1 SNHLY and CDR2 FYNNEI. The CDR3 loop spans 14 amino acids. The J segment lost 10 bases and the V segment lost 6 bases, leaving 4 bases of the junction unmatched. CDR3 nucleotides: TGTGCCAGCAGAGCCGGGACTAGCGGGGGGGAGCAGTTCTTC. Translating gives CASRAGTSGGEQFF.

V gene TRBV12-3 or TRBV12-4 combines with J gene TRBJ1-1; D is perhaps TRBD1 (6 bases). V shed 7 bases and J shed 4 bases, with 13 bases lying between them. The CDR3 spans 13 residues. The CDR3 DNA sequence: TGTGCCAGCACCTTGGGGGCGGGCACTGAAGCTTTCTTT. Amino acid sequence: CASTLGAGTEAFF.

The V and J genes are TRBV5-1 and TRBJ1-4; 7 bases match TRBD1. There are 15 residues in the CDR3. Germline trimming cut 4 bases from V and 5 bases from J; bases unmatched to any gene: 8. From germline, CDR1 is SGHRS and CDR2 YFSETQ. CDR3 nucleotide sequence: TGCGCCAGCAGCCAAACACAGGGGTTCAATGAAAAACTGTTTTTT. It is translated as CASSQTQGFNEKLFF.

The V call is TRBV28, the J call TRBJ2-5, with 7 bases matching TRBD2. CDR3 length: 15 amino acids. Germline CDR1 and CDR2: MDHEN and SYDVKM. The J segment lost 2 bases and the V segment lost 4 bases, leaving 7 bases of the junction unmatched. CDR3 in amino acids: CASSSPSGGQETQYF. The DNA of the CDR3 is TGTGCCAGCAGTTCGCCTAGCGGAGGGCAAGAGACCCAGTACTTC.

This clone has just one count. The V and J genes are TRBV11-1 and TRBJ1-1; a possible D gene is TRBD1 (5 bases). Germline CDR1 reads SGHAT; CDR2 reads FQDESV (reference sequence). The length of the CDR3 is 14 residues. The germline V and J ends were trimmed by 5 bases and 1 base, with 11 bases remaining between them. The CDR3 reads CASSNFGGNTEAFF. The CDR3 DNA follows: TGTGCCAGCAGCAACTTCGGGGGGAACACTGAAGCTTTCTTT.